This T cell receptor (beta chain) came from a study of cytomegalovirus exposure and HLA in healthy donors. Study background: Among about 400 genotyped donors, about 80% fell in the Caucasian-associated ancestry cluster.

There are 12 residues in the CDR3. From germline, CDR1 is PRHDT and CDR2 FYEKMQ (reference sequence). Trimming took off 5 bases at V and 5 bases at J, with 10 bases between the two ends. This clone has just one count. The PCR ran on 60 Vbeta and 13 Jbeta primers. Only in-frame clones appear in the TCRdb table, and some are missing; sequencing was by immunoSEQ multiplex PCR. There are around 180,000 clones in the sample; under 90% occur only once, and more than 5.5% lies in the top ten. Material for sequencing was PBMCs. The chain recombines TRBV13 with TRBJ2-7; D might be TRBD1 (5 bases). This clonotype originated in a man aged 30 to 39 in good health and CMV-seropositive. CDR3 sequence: CASSPGRDEQYF. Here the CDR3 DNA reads TGTGCCAGCAGCCCCGGCAGGGACGAGCAGTACTTC.